These T cell receptor beta chains were read from a single sample in a study of T cell repertoires in cytomegalovirus infection. MiXCR, run by TCRdb on the reads, gives a single entry per CDR3 protein. The data show roughly 250,000 distinct CDR3 sequences, roughly 23% seen once. The sequenced sample consisted of CD8+ T cells from PBMCs. The origin of the receptors is a human donor in good health (CMV status not recorded). Some clones in this sample may be carry-over from other donors' samples. Both conserved end residues are part of each CDR3. D genes are given only for firm matches. Clone size is stated in some rows and not others, as once, few, many or a class when expanded.

d_gene,v_gene,abundance,j_gene,CDR3nt,CDR3aa
TRBD1,TRBV7-3,few,TRBJ2-1,TGTGCCAGCAGCTTTCGGGACAGCCCCTACAATGAGCAGTTCTTC,CASSFRDSPYNEQFF
-,TRBV7-9,many,TRBJ1-2,TGTGCCAGCAGCTTAGGACTACGCCATGGCTACACCTTC,CASSLGLRHGYTF
-,TRBV28,-,TRBJ2-3,TGTGCCAGCAGGAGAACAGGGGAGGGAGATACGCAGTATTTT,CASRRTGEGDTQYF
-,TRBV7-9,-,TRBJ1-1,TGTGCCAGCAGCTTCGGTCCCCAGAACACTGAAGCTTTCTTT,CASSFGPQNTEAFF
-,TRBV7-2,few,TRBJ2-7,TGTGCCAGCAGCGAACCTAGTTACCACTACTACGAGCAGTACTTC,CASSEPSYHYYEQYF
-,TRBV7-9,few,TRBJ1-2,TGTGCCAGCAGCTTAAAAGAGGCAGGGGTTGGCTACACCTTC,CASSLKEAGVGYTF
-,TRBV6-5,-,TRBJ2-2,TGTGCCAGCAGTTACTCCCAGGGCGGGGAGCTGTTTTTT,CASSYSQGGELFF
-,TRBV28,few,TRBJ2-1,TGTGCCACCGCTTACAATGAGCAGTTCTTC,CATAYNEQFF
TRBD2,TRBV20-1,-,TRBJ2-1,TGCAGTGCGGAACTAGCGGGGGGGACGGGGAATGAGCAGTTCTTC,CSAELAGGTGNEQFF
TRBD1,TRBV7-8,few,TRBJ1-1,TGTGCCAGCAGCAAACAGGGGGCCGACACTGAAGCTTTCTTT,CASSKQGADTEAFF
-,TRBV28,few,TRBJ2-3,TGTGCCAGCAGTTTACAAAACACAGATACGCAGTATTTT,CASSLQNTDTQYF
-,TRBV7-8,many,TRBJ2-7,TGTGCCAGCAGCCCCGCGGCGGGGATCTCCTACGAGCAGTACTTC,CASSPAAGISYEQYF
TRBD1,TRBV29-1,few,TRBJ2-1,TGCAGCGCTCCCCGACAGGGTTGGGATGAGCAGTTCTTC,CSAPRQGWDEQFF
TRBD1,TRBV7-6,many,TRBJ2-5,TGTGCCAGCAGCCCAGCGACAGGGACGTCAGAGACCCAGTACTTC,CASSPATGTSETQYF
TRBD1,TRBV7-9,many,TRBJ1-4,TGTGCCAGCAGCTCTCGCGGGACAGACCATGAAAAACTGTTTTTT,CASSSRGTDHEKLFF
-,TRBV6-6,few,TRBJ2-5,TGTGCCAGCAGTTACTCTGGGGTCGACGAGACCCAGTACTTC,CASSYSGVDETQYF
-,TRBV4-1,few,TRBJ2-1,TGCGCCAGCAGCCAAGATGAGTCCTCCTACAATGAGCAGTTCTTC,CASSQDESSYNEQFF
-,TRBV10-3,-,TRBJ2-3,TGTGCCATCAGTGAGACAGTAGTGGGGTTACCAGATACGCAGTATTTT,CAISETVVGLPDTQYF
-,TRBV9,-,TRBJ1-1,TGTGCCAGCAGCGCGGACAGTTTCACTGAAGCTTTCTTT,CASSADSFTEAFF
-,TRBV19,-,TRBJ1-1,TGTGCCAGTACCTCCTACTCTGGCAGTGAAGCTTTCTTT,CASTSYSGSEAFF
-,TRBV18,few,TRBJ1-1,TGTGCCAGCTCACCAGGGGCCCCACCGACTGAAGCTTTCTTT,CASSPGAPPTEAFF
-,TRBV28,few,TRBJ2-3,TGTGCCAGCAGTTTAGGAGGTTCTCTCACAGATACGCAGTATTTT,CASSLGGSLTDTQYF
TRBD2,TRBV7-6,once,TRBJ2-3,TGTGCCAGCAGCTCCCCCACTAGCGGGGGGTGGGCAGATACGCAGTATTTT,CASSSPTSGGWADTQYF
TRBD1,TRBV6-6,-,TRBJ2-7,TGTGCCAGCAGTTACTCGATCGGGACAGGGGGCTACGAGCAGTACTTC,CASSYSIGTGGYEQYF
-,TRBV7-2,many,TRBJ1-1,TGTGCCAGCAGCATAGGCAGTTCCACTGAAGCTTTCTTT,CASSIGSSTEAFF
-,TRBV19,-,TRBJ1-1,TGTGCCAGTAGTATATGGGGCCCGGGGAACACTGAAGCTTTCTTT,CASSIWGPGNTEAFF
-,TRBV12-3/TRBV12-4,few,TRBJ2-1,TGTGCCAGCAGTTTCGTGACACCTTACAATGAGCAGTTCTTC,CASSFVTPYNEQFF
-,TRBV20-1,few,TRBJ2-2,TGCAGTGCTAGACCCGAGGGCAGAGTAAGCGGGGAGCTGTTTTTT,CSARPEGRVSGELFF
-,TRBV4-1,-,TRBJ2-7,TGTGCCAGCAGCCCCGAATGGGGGACCTACGAGCAGTACTTC,CASSPEWGTYEQYF
-,TRBV12-3/TRBV12-4,few,TRBJ1-4,TGTGCCAGCAGCCTGATTAATGAAAAACTGTTTTTT,CASSLINEKLFF
TRBD1,TRBV5-5,-,TRBJ2-7,TGTGCCAGCAGTCCCGGGACAGATACTCTGTACGAGCAGTACTTC,CASSPGTDTLYEQYF
-,TRBV7-9,many,TRBJ1-1,TGTGCCAGCACCAAGATGGGAACTGAAGCTTTCTTT,CASTKMGTEAFF
-,TRBV5-1,-,TRBJ2-7,TGCGCCAGCAGCTTGGGCTCAGGGGACGAGCAGTACTTC,CASSLGSGDEQYF
TRBD2,TRBV10-3,few,TRBJ2-5,TGTGCCACGCGACAGCGGGACGCCGAAGAGACCCAGTACTTC,CATRQRDAEETQYF
TRBD2,TRBV28,few,TRBJ2-2,TGTGCCAGCAGTTTATGGTCGGGGGGGCTGGACACCGGGGAGCTGTTTTTT,CASSLWSGGLDTGELFF
-,TRBV10-3,-,TRBJ2-5,TGTGCCAGCAAGTCCTCCCAAGAGACCCAGTACTTC,CASKSSQETQYF
-,TRBV5-4,few,TRBJ2-5,TGTGCCAGCAGCTTGGGTCTAGAGACCCAGTACTTC,CASSLGLETQYF
TRBD2,TRBV28,many,TRBJ2-3,TGTGCCAGCAGGGCCAGCGGGGGATACGGAGATACGCAGTATTTT,CASRASGGYGDTQYF
-,TRBV20-1,-,TRBJ1-1,TGCAGTGCTAGAGGAGCCCTTCTCCGCACTGAAGCTTTCTTT,CSARGALLRTEAFF
-,TRBV20-1,many,TRBJ1-3,TGCAGTGCCGCGGACGGATACTCTGGAAACACCATATATTTT,CSAADGYSGNTIYF
TRBD1,TRBV15,many,TRBJ1-2,TGTGCCACCAGCATAGACAGGGGGCCTCAGGGCTACACCTTC,CATSIDRGPQGYTF
-,TRBV5-6,few,TRBJ2-7,TGTGCCAGCAAGAATTCACAGGGAAAGCAGTACTTC,CASKNSQGKQYF
TRBD2,TRBV2,-,TRBJ2-1,TGTGCCAGCAGTGATGTTTCTAGCGGGGACGAGCAGTTCTTC,CASSDVSSGDEQFF
-,TRBV7-6,few,TRBJ2-1,TGTGCCAGCAGCTTAGTTGAGGGTCGCTCCTACAATGAGCAGTTCTTC,CASSLVEGRSYNEQFF
-,TRBV6-6,few,TRBJ2-1,TGTGCCAGCATGGGACGGGCAGATCAATTTCCCTACAATGAGCAGTTCTTC,CASMGRADQFPYNEQFF
-,TRBV6-5,-,TRBJ1-1,TGTGCCAGCAGTTACGGGGCAGAAGCTTTCTTT,CASSYGAEAFF
-,TRBV7-8,-,TRBJ2-1,TGTGCCAGCAGCTTAACCCACAATGAGCAGTTCTTC,CASSLTHNEQFF